The source of this T cell receptor beta chain is a study of shared clonotypes between healthy human individuals. Regarding this clone: The antigen remains unidentified.

Clones were read by immunoSEQ multiplex PCR, and TCRdb kept only the in-frame ones, dropping some. The top ten hold 0.25% to 0.35% of the sample, which has roughly 570,000 clones, 98% seen once. Positively selected for CCR7, the CD45RO-negative cells used as naive CD8 cells excluded terminally differentiated effector memory CD45RA+ cells. Regarding the study as a whole: Larger estimated richness was generally recorded for naive subsets relative to memory subsets.

The CDR3 is made up of 16 amino acids. CDR1 is KGHSH and CDR2 is LQKENI in the germline V gene. Trimming removed 0 bases from V and 2 bases from J; junction bases left unmatched: 6. The source is a man aged 30-40 years in good health. Sequenced sample: naive CD8+ T cells sorted from blood. The chain links TRBV18 to TRBJ2-7; 8 bases fit TRBD1. The CDR3 DNA reads TGTGCCAGCTCACCACCCCTGGGACAGGATACCTACGAGCAGTACTTC. Translation: CASSPPLGQDTYEQYF.